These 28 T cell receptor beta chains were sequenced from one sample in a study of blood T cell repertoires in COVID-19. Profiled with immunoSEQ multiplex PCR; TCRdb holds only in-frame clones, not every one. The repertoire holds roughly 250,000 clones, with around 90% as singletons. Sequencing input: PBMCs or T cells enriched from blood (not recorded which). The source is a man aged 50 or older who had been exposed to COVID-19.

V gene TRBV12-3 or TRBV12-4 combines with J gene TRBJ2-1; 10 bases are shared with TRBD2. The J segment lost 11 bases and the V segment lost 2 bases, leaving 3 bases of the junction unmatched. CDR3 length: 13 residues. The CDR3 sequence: CASSLIAGGQQFF. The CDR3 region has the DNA TGTGCCAGCAGTTTAATAGCGGGGGGCCAGCAGTTCTTC.

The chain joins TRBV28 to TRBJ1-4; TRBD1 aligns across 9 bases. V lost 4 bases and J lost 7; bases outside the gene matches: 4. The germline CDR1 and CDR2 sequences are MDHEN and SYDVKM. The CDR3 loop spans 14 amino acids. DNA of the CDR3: TGTGCCAGCAGTTCGGGACAGGGTGGTGAAAAACTGTTTTTT. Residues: CASSSGQGGEKLFF.

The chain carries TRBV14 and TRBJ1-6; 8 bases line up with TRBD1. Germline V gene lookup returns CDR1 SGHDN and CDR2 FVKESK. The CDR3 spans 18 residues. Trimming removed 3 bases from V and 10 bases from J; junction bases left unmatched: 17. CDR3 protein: CASSQSNLGQGRYSPLHF. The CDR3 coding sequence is TGTGCCAGCAGCCAGTCAAACCTAGGACAGGGAAGATACTCACCCCTCCACTTT.

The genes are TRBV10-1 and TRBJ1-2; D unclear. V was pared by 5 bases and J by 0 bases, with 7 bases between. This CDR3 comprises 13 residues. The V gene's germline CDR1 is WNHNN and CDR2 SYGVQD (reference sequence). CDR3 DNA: TGCGCCAGCAGTTCACATACTAACTATGGCTACACCTTC. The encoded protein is CASSSHTNYGYTF.

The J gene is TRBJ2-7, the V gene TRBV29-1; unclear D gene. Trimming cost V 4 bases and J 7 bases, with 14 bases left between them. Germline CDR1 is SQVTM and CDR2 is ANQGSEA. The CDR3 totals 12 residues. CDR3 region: CSVGNGFGEQYV. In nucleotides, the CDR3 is TGCAGCGTTGGAAACGGGTTTGGGGAGCAGTACGTC.

CDR3 protein: CASSWGQGMSNEQFF. For the CDR3, the DNA is TGTGCCAGCAGCTGGGGACAGGGAATGAGTAATGAGCAGTTCTTC. The J gene is TRBJ2-1, the V gene TRBV7-9, with TRBD1 matching over 9 bases. This CDR3 spans 15 amino acids. V dropped 4 bases and J dropped 7; count of bases not matched to a gene: 8. Germline loops: CDR1 SEHNR, CDR2 FQNEAQ (reference sequence).

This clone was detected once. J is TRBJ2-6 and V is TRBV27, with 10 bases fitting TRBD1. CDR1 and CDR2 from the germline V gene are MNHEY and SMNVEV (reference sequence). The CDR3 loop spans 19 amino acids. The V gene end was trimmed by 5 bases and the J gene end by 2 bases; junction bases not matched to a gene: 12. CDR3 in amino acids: CASSSGTGEFGAGANVLTF. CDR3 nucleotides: TGTGCCAGCAGTAGCGGGACAGGGGAATTTGGTGCTGGGGCCAACGTCCTGACTTTC. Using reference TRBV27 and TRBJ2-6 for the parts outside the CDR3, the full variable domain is EAQVTQNPRYLITVTGKKLTVTCSQNMNHEYMSWYRQDPGLGLRQIYYSMNVEVTDKGDVPEGYKVSRKEKRNFPLILESPSPNQTSLYFCASSSGTGEFGAGANVLTFGAGSRLTVL.

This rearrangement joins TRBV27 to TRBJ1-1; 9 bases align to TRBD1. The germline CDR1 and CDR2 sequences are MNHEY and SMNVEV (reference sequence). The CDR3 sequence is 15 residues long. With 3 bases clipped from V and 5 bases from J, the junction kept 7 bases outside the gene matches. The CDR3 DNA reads TGTGCCAGCAGTTTTGGGCACAGGGGGCTGACTGAAGCTTTCTTT. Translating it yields CASSFGHRGLTEAFF.

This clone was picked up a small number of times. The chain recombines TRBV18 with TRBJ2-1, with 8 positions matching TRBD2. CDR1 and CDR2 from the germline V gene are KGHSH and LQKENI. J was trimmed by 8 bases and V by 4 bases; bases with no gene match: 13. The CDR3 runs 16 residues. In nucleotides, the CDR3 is TGTGCCAGCTCACTCCAGCGGGAGCCGAGAAGCCATGAGCAGTTCTTC. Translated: CASSLQREPRSHEQFF. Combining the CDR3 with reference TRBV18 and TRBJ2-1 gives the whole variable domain NAGVMQNPRHLVRRRGQEARLRCSPMKGHSHVYWYRQLPEEGLKFMVYLQKENIIDESGMPKERFSAEFPKEGPSILRIQQVVRGDSAAYFCASSLQREPRSHEQFFGPGTRLTVL.

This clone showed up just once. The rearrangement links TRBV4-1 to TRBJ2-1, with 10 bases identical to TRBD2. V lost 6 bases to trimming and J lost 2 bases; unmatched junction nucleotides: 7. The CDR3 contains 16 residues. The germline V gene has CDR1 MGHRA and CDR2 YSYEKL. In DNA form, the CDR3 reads TGCGCCAGCAGTCTCGGACTAGCGGAGACCTACAATGAGCAGTTCTTC. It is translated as CASSLGLAETYNEQFF.

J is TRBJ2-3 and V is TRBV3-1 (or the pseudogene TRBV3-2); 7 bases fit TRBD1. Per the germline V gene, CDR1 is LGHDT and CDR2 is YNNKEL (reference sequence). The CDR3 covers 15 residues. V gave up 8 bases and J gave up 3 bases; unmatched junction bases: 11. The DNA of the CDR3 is TGTGCCAGCGGCCCTAGGGGACAGCCAACAGATACGCAGTATTTT. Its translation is CASGPRGQPTDTQYF.

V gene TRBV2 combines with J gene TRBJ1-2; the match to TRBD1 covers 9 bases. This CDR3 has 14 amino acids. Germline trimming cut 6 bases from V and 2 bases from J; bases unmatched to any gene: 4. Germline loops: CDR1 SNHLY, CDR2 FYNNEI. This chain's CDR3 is CASRGTGTNYGYTF. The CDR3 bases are TGTGCCAGCAGGGGGACAGGGACCAACTATGGCTACACCTTC.

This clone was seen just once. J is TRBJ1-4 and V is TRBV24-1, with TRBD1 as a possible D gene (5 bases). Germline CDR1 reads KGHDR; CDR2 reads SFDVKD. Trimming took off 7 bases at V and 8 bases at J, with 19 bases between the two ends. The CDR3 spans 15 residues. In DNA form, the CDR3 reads TGTGCCACCAGCTCTGGTCGTACAGGCAGGGAAAAACTGTTTTTT. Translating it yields CATSSGRTGREKLFF.

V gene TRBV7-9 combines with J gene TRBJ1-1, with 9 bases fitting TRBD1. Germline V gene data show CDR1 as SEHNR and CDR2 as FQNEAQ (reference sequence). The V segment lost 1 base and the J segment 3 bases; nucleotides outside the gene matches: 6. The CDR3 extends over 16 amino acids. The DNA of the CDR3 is TGTGCCAGCAGCTTAGGCTGGGACAGGGAGTACACTGAAGCTTTCTTT. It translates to CASSLGWDREYTEAFF.

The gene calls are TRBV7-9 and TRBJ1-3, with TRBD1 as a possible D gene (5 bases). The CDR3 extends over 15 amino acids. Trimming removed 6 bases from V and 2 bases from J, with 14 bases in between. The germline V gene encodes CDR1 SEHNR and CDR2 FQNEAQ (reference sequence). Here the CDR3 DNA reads TGTGCCAGCAGTCTAGGTGGGGCTCCTGGAAACACCATATATTTT. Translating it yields CASSLGGAPGNTIYF.

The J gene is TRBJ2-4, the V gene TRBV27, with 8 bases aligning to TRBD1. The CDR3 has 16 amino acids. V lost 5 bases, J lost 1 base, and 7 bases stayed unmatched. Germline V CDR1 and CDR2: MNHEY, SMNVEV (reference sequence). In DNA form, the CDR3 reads TGTGCCAGCAGTCGTCAGGGGGCGAGGGCCAAAAACATTCAGTACTTC. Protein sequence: CASSRQGARAKNIQYF.

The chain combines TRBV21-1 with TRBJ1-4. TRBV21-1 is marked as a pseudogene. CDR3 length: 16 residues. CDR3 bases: TGTGCCAGCAGCACCCCCGAGGACCCCAGCGGGGAAAAACTGTTTTTT. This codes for CASSTPEDPSGEKLFF.

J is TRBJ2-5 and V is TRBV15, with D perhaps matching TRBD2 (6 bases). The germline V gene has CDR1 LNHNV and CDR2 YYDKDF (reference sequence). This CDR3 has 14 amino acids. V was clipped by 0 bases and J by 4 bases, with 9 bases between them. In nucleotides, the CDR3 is TGTGCCACCAGCAGAGATCCCGGGGGAGAGACCCAGTACTTC. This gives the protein CATSRDPGGETQYF.

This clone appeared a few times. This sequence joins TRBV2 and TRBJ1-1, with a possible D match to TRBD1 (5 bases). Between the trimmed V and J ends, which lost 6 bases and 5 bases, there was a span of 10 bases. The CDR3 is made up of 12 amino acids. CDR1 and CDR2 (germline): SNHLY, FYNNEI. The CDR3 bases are TGTGCCAGCAGGCTGGCAGGGACTGAAGCTTTCTTT. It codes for CASRLAGTEAFF.

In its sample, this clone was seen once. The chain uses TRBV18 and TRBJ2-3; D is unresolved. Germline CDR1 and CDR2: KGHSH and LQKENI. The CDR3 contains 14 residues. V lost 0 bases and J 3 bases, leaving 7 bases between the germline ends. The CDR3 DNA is TGTGCCAGCTCACCACCTCTAGAAACAGATACGCAGTATTTT. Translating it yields CASSPPLETDTQYF. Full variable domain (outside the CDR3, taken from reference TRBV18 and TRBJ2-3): NAGVMQNPRHLVRRRGQEARLRCSPMKGHSHVYWYRQLPEEGLKFMVYLQKENIIDESGMPKERFSAEFPKEGPSILRIQQVVRGDSAAYFCASSPPLETDTQYFGPGTRLTVL.

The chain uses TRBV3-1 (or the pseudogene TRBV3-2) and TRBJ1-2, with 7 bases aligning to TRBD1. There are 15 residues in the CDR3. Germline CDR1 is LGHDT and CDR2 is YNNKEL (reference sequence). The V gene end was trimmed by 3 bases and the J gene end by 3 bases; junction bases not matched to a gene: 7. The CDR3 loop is CASSHTDRNHYGYTF. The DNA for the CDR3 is TGTGCCAGCAGCCACACGGACAGGAACCACTATGGCTACACCTTC.

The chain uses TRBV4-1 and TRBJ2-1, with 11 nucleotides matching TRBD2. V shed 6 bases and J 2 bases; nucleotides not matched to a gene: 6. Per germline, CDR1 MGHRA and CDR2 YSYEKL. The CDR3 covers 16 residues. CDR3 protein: CASRELAGVPYNEQFF. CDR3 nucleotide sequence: TGCGCCAGCAGGGAACTAGCGGGGGTTCCCTACAATGAGCAGTTCTTC.

The CDR3 region is CASSPSGQGPILYGYTF. The CDR3 DNA is TGTGCCAGCAGCCCTAGCGGACAGGGGCCAATTCTATATGGCTACACCTTC. The chain is built from TRBV5-6 and TRBJ1-2; 9 nucleotides align to TRBD1. This CDR3 contains 17 residues. V shed 4 bases and J 5 bases; nucleotides not matched to a gene: 15. CDR1 and CDR2 from the germline V gene are SGHDT and YYEEEE.

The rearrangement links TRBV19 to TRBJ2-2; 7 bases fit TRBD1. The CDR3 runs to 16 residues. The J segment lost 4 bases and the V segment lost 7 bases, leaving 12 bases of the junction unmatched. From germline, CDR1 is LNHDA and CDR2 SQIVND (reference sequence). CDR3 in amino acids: CASIPDGTVFTGELFF. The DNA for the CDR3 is TGTGCCAGTATCCCAGACGGGACAGTCTTCACCGGGGAGCTGTTTTTT.

CDR3 sequence: CASRRVANSPLHF. CDR3 in DNA: TGTGCCTCACGTCGAGTAGCTAATTCACCCCTCCACTTT. This chain joins TRBV30 and TRBJ1-6; D unclear. With 7 bases removed from V and 6 bases from J, the gap between germline ends came to 13 bases. The CDR3 is 13 residues long. Looked up from germline, CDR1 is GTSNPN and CDR2 is SVGIG (reference sequence).

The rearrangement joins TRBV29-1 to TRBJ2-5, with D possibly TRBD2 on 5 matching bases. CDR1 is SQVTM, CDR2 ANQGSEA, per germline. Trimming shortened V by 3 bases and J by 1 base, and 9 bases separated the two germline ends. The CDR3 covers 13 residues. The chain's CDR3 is CSVDGRVQETQYF. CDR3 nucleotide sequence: TGCAGCGTTGACGGGCGGGTCCAAGAGACCCAGTACTTC.

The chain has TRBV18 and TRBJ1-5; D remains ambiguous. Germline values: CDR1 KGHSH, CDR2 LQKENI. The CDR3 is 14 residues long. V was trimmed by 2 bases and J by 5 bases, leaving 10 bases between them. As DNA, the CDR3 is TGTGCCAGCTCACCAAACTTGGGCGATCAGCCCCAGCATTTT. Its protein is CASSPNLGDQPQHF.

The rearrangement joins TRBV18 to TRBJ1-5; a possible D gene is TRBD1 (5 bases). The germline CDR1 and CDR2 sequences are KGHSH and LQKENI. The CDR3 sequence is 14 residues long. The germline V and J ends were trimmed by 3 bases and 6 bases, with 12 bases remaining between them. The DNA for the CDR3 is TGTGCCAGCTCACCGGACGGGGGTCCTCAGCCCCAGCATTTT. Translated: CASSPDGGPQPQHF.